One and the same sample provided the 20 T cell receptor beta chains below, sequenced in a study of breast tumors, draining lymph nodes, adjacent tissues. One entry per CDR3 protein, called by TCRdb with MiXCR from the multiplex PCR reads. This table holds around 120,000 distinct CDR3 sequences, 15% to 20% found once. Breast cancer patients provided tissue from their axillary draining lymph nodes. Source material: axillary lymph node tissue. The source of these receptors is a female donor with breast cancer. Some clones in this sample may be carry-over from other donors' samples.

The chain combines TRBV19 with TRBJ2-7; a weak D match, TRBD1 (6 bases). Trimming pared 3 bases from V and 3 bases from J, leaving 9 bases between. This CDR3 spans 13 amino acids. Germline loops: CDR1 LNHDA, CDR2 SQIVND (reference sequence). The CDR3, as DNA: TGTGCCAGTAGTATGAGCAGGGGCTACGAGCAGTACTTC. This sequence encodes CASSMSRGYEQYF.

This clonotype appeared many times. This sequence joins TRBV6-4 and TRBJ1-2, with D perhaps TRBD1 (6 bases). Trimming pared 0 bases from V and 6 bases from J, leaving 14 bases between. Germline values: CDR1 MRHNA, CDR2 SNTAGT. The CDR3 has 15 residues. CDR3 loop: CASSDSIFGGDGYTF. In nucleotides, the CDR3 is TGTGCCAGCAGTGACTCGATATTCGGGGGCGATGGCTACACCTTC.

This clonotype was counted ten times or more. The junction differs from germline at one of its ends, possibly a read error. The V gene is TRBV5-8, the J gene TRBJ2-1; D is ambiguous. The germline V gene encodes CDR1 SGHTS and CDR2 YDEGEE. The CDR3 has 12 amino acids. The CDR3 DNA is TGTGCCAGCAGCTTGGACTTTGAACTCGTGACCTTC. As protein: CASSLDFELVTF.

This clonotype came up once. This clone may be a read error of a much larger clone one base away. This chain uses TRBV19 with TRBJ1-6, with unresolved D. Germline CDR1 reads LNHDA; CDR2 reads SQIVND (reference sequence). The CDR3 is 14 amino acids. V lost 5 bases and J 8 bases, leaving 13 bases between the germline ends. The CDR3 here is CASSLAVHDSPLHF. The DNA of the CDR3 is TGTGCCAGTAGTTTGGCGGTGCATGATTCACCCCTCCACTTT.

This clonotype showed up many times. For the CDR3, the DNA is TGCAGTGCTAGAGCCCGGGACATCTTCCCACCCCTCCACTTT. Translation: CSARARDIFPPLHF. The gene calls are TRBV20-1 and TRBJ1-6; D might be TRBD1 (6 bases). Looked up from germline, CDR1 is DFQATT and CDR2 is SNEGSKA (reference sequence). CDR3 length equals 14 residues. V was clipped by 1 base and J by 11 bases, with 15 bases between them.

This clonotype was found many times. This sequence joins TRBV3-1 and TRBJ1-2, with a possible D match to TRBD1 (5 bases). Per the germline V gene, CDR1 is LGHDT and CDR2 is YNNKEL (reference sequence). The CDR3 runs to 14 residues. V dropped 0 bases and J dropped 4 bases, with 9 bases sitting between them. As DNA, the CDR3 is TGTGCCAGCAGCCAAGAGGGGGGAGGCTATGGCTACACCTTC. Its translation is CASSQEGGGYGYTF.

In this sample, this clonotype turned up many times. CDR3: CSARDLTEYYLEQFF. CDR3 nucleotide sequence: TGCAGTGCTAGAGATTTAACCGAATACTACCTGGAGCAGTTCTTC. The chain combines TRBV20-1 with TRBJ2-1, with unresolved D. The CDR3 contains 15 residues. Germline lookup yields CDR1 DFQATT and CDR2 SNEGSKA (reference sequence). With 0 bases removed from V and 10 bases from J, the gap between germline ends came to 19 bases.

This clonotype was seen ten or more times. The chain couples TRBV2 to TRBJ2-7; 10 bases agree with TRBD1. Germline CDR1 and CDR2: SNHLY and FYNNEI. There are 13 residues in the CDR3. V was pared by 8 bases and J by 2 bases, with 3 bases of the junction left unmatched. The CDR3 protein is CASLGTGAYEQYF. The CDR3 region has the DNA TGTGCCAGCCTCGGGACAGGGGCCTACGAGCAGTACTTC. The full variable domain, its missing parts supplied by reference TRBV2 and TRBJ2-7, is EPEVTQTPSHQVTQMGQEVILRCVPISNHLYFYWYRQILGQKVEFLVSFYNNEISEKSEIFDDQFSVERPDGSNFTLKIRSTKLEDSAMYFCASLGTGAYEQYFGPGTRLTVT.

Many counts were recorded for this clonotype. V usage is TRBV10-3 and J usage is TRBJ2-5, with a weak D call TRBD2 (5 bases). This CDR3 comprises 15 residues. The germline gives CDR1 ENHRY, CDR2 SYGVKD. Between the trimmed V and J ends, which lost 8 bases and 0 bases, there was a span of 16 bases. Written as DNA, the CDR3 is TGTGCCATCCCTCGGGCGGGTGTAAACCAAGAGACCCAGTACTTC. This sequence encodes CAIPRAGVNQETQYF.

This clonotype appeared many times. The chain combines TRBV7-9 with TRBJ1-6, with 8 bases identical to TRBD1. The germline V gene encodes CDR1 SEHNR and CDR2 FQNEAQ (reference sequence). The J segment lost 0 bases and the V segment lost 4 bases, leaving 8 bases of the junction unmatched. The CDR3 contains 18 residues. CDR3 amino acids: CASSSPPTGGSYNSPLHF. The DNA of the CDR3 is TGTGCCAGCAGCTCCCCACCAACAGGGGGCTCCTATAATTCACCCCTCCACTTT.

This clonotype was seen many times. The chain employs TRBV6-1 and TRBJ2-7, with D perhaps TRBD1 (5 bases). V was pared by 5 bases and J by 1 base, with 9 bases between. CDR1 and CDR2 from the germline V gene are MNHNS and SASEGT. The CDR3 is 13 amino acids. The CDR3 bases are TGTGCCAGCAGTCAGACAGTGTCCTACGAGCAGTACTTC. Protein: CASSQTVSYEQYF.

This clonotype was seen only a few times. One base away lies a much larger clone, so this may be a sequencing read error. This sequence joins TRBV2 and TRBJ2-5, with unresolved D. V was cut by 7 bases and J by 1 base, with 4 bases left in between. This CDR3 has 11 residues. Germline V gene data show CDR1 as SNHLY and CDR2 as FYNNEI. This chain's CDR3 is CASTVQETQYF. CDR3 coding DNA: TGTGCCAGCACGGTCCAAGAGACCCAGTACTTC. The full variable domain, with the rest looked up from reference TRBV2 and TRBJ2-5, is EPEVTQTPSHQVTQMGQEVILRCVPISNHLYFYWYRQILGQKVEFLVSFYNNEISEKSEIFDDQFSVERPDGSNFTLKIRSTKLEDSAMYFCASTVQETQYFGPGTRLLVL.

This clonotype came up many times. Its ends do not fully match the called genes, so a read error is possible. The CDR3 spells CASSLGGTDTRYF. DNA of the CDR3: TGTGCCAGCAGCTTAGGAGGGACAGATACGCGGTATTTT. This chain joins TRBV7-2 and TRBJ2-3; 7 bases align to TRBD1. CDR3 length: 13 amino acids. Germline CDR1 and CDR2: SGHTA and FQGNSA.

DNA of the CDR3: TGTGCCAGCAGTGAAAGGGGGACAGGGCCGGCTTTCTTT. As protein: CASSERGTGPAFF. The chain recombines TRBV2 with TRBJ1-1; 9 bases are a match to TRBD1. Germline V gene sequence: CDR1 SNHLY, CDR2 FYNNEI. The CDR3 loop spans 13 amino acids. V lost 2 bases to trimming and J lost 11 bases; unmatched junction nucleotides: 6.

Of note for this clonotype: This sequence may be a read error, since a much larger clone differs from it by one base. This rearrangement joins TRBV3-1 to TRBJ1-6; no definite D call. Germline assignment: CDR1 LGHDT and CDR2 YNNKEL (reference sequence). The V gene lost 4 bases and the J gene lost 10 bases, with 11 bases spanning the gap. The CDR3 is 13 residues long. CDR3 protein: CASSPPGTSPLHF. The DNA of the CDR3 is TGTGCCAGCAGCCCGCCAGGAACATCACCCCTCCACTTT.

This clonotype showed up many times. The chain is built from TRBV6-1 and TRBJ2-7; TRBD1 aligns across 9 bases. This CDR3 region has 14 residues. V gave up 5 bases and J gave up 6 bases; unmatched junction bases: 8. Germline V gene sequence: CDR1 MNHNS, CDR2 SASEGT. CDR3 in amino acids: CASSIEGTGSEQYF. Written as DNA, the CDR3 is TGTGCCAGCAGTATAGAGGGGACAGGGAGCGAGCAGTACTTC.

This clonotype was detected only once. Possible read error: a much larger clone is one base away. The V gene is TRBV7-7, the J gene TRBJ2-1; D unclear. This CDR3 is built from 13 residues. Germline V gene sequence: CDR1 SSHAT, CDR2 FNYEAQ (reference sequence). The CDR3 reads CASSFNMQSKQFF. For the CDR3, the DNA is TGTGCTAGCAGCTTCAACATGCAAAGTAAGCAGTTCTTC. Full variable domain (missing parts from reference TRBV7-7 and TRBJ2-1): GAGVSQSPRYKVTKRGQDVTLRCDPISSHATLYWYQQALGQGPEFLTYFNYEAQPDKSGLPSDRFSAERPEGSISTLTIQRTEQRDSAMYRCASSFNMQSKQFFGPGTRLTVL.

Many counts were recorded for this clonotype. The chain uses TRBV7-2 and TRBJ2-3; 7 positions agree with TRBD2. Per the germline V gene, CDR1 is SGHTA and CDR2 is FQGNSA. J lost 5 bases, V lost 4 bases, and 0 bases had no gene match. CDR3 length equals 12 residues. CDR3 DNA: TGTGCCAGCAGCTGGGGGGGAGATACGCAGTATTTT. It specifies CASSWGGDTQYF.

This clonotype was seen many times. This chain joins TRBV20-1 and TRBJ2-1; tentative D call: TRBD2 (6 bases). Germline CDR1 and CDR2: DFQATT and SNEGSKA (reference sequence). This CDR3 contains 11 residues. V was trimmed by 3 bases and J by 8 bases, leaving 8 bases between them. The chain's CDR3 is CSASGRDEQFF. CDR3 in DNA: TGCAGTGCTAGCGGGAGAGATGAGCAGTTCTTC.

J is TRBJ1-4 and V is TRBV6-2 or TRBV6-3; no definite D call. CDR1 and CDR2 (germline): MNHEY, SVGEGT. The CDR3 sequence is 15 residues long. V was pared by 6 bases and J by 3 bases, with 14 bases between. CDR3 nucleotides: TGTGCCAGCAGGCTCGACGGTAGCGCTAATGAAAAACTGTTTTTT. It specifies CASRLDGSANEKLFF.